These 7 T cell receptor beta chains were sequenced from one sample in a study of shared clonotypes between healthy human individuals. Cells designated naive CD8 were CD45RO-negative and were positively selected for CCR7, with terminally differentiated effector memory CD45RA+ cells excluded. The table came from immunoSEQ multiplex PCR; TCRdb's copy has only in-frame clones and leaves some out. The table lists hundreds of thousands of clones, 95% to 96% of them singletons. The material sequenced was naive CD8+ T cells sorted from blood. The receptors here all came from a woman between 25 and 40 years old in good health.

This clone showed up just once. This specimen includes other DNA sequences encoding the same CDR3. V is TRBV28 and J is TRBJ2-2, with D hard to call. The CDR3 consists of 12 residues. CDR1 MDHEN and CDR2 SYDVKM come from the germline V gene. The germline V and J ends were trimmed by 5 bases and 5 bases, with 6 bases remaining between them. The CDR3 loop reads CASSLRTGELFF. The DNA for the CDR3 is TGTGCCAGCAGTCTACGGACCGGGGAGCTGTTTTTT.

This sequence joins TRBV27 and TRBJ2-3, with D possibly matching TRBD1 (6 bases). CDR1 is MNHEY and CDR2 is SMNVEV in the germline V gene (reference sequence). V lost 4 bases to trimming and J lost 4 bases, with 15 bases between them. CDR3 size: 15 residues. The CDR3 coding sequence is TGTGCCAGCAGTTACAGGGTACGTCGGTCAGATACGCAGTATTTT. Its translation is CASSYRVRRSDTQYF.

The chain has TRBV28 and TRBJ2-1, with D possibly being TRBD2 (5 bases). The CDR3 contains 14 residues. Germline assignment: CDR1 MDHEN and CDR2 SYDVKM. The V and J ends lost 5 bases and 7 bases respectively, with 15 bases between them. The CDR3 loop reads CASSVTGTQNEQFF. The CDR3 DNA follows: TGTGCCAGCAGTGTAACGGGAACCCAGAATGAGCAGTTCTTC.

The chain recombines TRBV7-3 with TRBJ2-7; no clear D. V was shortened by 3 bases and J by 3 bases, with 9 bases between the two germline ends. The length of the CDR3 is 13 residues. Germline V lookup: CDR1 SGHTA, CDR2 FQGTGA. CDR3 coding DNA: TGTGCCAGCAGCTTCCTCCCAGACTACGAGCAGTACTTC. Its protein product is CASSFLPDYEQYF.

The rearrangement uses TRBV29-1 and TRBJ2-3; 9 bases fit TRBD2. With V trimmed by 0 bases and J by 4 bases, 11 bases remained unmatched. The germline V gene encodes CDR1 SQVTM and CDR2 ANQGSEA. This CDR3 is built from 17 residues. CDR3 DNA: TGCAGCGTTGAAGATCGGGGTAGCGGGAGCTCCCCAGATACGCAGTATTTT. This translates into CSVEDRGSGSSPDTQYF.

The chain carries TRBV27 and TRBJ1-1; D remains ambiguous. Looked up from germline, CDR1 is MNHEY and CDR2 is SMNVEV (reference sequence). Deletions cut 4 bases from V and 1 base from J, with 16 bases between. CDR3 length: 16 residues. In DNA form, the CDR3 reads TGTGCCAGCAGTTCGTCTTTGGGGATATGGAACACTGAAGCTTTCTTT. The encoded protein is CASSSSLGIWNTEAFF.

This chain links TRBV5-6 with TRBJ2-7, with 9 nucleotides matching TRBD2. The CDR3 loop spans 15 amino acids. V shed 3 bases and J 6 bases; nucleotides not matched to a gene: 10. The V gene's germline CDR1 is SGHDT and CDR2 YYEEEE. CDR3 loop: CASSSLTSGPLEQYF. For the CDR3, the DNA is TGTGCCAGCAGCTCGTTGACTAGCGGCCCTCTCGAGCAGTACTTC.